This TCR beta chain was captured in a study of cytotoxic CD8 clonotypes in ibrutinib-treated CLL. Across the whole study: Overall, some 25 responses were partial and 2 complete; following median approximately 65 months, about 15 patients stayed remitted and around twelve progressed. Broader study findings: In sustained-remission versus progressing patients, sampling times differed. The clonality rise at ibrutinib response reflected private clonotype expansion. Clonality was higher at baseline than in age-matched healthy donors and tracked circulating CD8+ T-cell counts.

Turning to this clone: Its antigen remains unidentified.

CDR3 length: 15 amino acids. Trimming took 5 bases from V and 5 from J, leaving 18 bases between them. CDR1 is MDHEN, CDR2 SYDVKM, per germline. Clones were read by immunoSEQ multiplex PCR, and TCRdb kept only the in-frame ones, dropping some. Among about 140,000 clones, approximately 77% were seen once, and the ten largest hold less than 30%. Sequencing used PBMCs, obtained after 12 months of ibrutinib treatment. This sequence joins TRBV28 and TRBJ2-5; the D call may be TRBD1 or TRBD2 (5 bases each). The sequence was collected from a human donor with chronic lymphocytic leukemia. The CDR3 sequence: CASSLRQSERETQYF. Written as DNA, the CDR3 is TGTGCCAGCAGTCTCCGACAGTCCGAGCGGGAGACCCAGTACTTC.